The present T cell receptor (beta chain) was sequenced within a study of T cell responses to AZD1222 COVID-19 vaccine. Study outcomes and limitations: There were repertoire samples only from the period after the peak T cell response. Donors skewed white British and female; clonal diversity was possibly underestimated.

Turning to this clone: Its antigen is still unknown.

The CDR3 contains 13 residues. V lost 3 bases to trimming and J lost 3 bases, with 8 bases between them. Germline V gene data show CDR1 as MDHEN and CDR2 as SYDVKM. Assay: immunoSEQ multiplex PCR; the TCRdb copy retains only in-frame clones and omits some. Of about 140,000 clones in the sample, 80% to 95% were seen once. The rearrangement links TRBV28 to TRBJ1-2; a possible D gene is TRBD1 (5 bases). The receptor comes from an adult who received the AZD1222 COVID-19 vaccine. The sequenced sample was peripheral blood, obtained 28 days after the second AZD1222 dose. CDR3 in DNA: TGTGCCAGCAGTTTGACAGACCACTATGGCTACACCTTC. Translation: CASSLTDHYGYTF.